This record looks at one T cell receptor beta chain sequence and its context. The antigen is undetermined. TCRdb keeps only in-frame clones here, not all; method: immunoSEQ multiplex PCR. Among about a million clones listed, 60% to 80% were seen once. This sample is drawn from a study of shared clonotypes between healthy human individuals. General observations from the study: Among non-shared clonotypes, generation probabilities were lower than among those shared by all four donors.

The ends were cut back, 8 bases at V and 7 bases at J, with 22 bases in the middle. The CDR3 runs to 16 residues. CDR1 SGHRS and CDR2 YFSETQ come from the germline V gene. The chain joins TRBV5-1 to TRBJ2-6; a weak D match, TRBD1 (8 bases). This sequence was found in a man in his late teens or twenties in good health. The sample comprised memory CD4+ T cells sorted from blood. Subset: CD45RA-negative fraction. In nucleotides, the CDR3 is TGCGCCAGTGGAACAGGGGGGGCCTTTGGTGCCAACGTCCTGACTTTC. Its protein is CASGTGGAFGANVLTF.